This T cell receptor (beta chain) was captured in a study of blood T cells in healthy people across ages. Notes on the study in general: There was no known CMV status for donors, so expanded clonotype changes were possibly confounded. TCR beta diversity per million T cells fell roughly linearly with age.

Germline CDR1 is SQVTM and CDR2 is ANQGSEA. V dropped 7 bases and J dropped 5 bases, with 18 bases sitting between them. The CDR3 runs 14 residues. Then a second PCR, running about 6 to 12 cycles, was carried out with a sample-barcoded 5' primer and a J-beta primer mix. Each cDNA molecule carried a tag from a template-switch adaptor that contained 12 random nucleotides. From the 5' RACE reads, TCRdb called clonotypes with MiXCR, one entry per CDR3 protein. The sample has about 1.5 million distinct CDR3 sequences; 40% to 45% are singletons. To note about this clonotype: What it binds is not known.

A minimum of 5 micrograms of total RNA was extracted per sample. Sequencing was carried out using blood. The chain couples TRBV29-1 to TRBJ2-1; maybe TRBD2 (5 bases). This sequence originates from a woman younger than 35 in good health. The CDR3, as DNA: TGCAGCGCCGCCCGACTACTCACCCACAATGAGCAGTTCTTC. Its translation: CSAARLLTHNEQFF.